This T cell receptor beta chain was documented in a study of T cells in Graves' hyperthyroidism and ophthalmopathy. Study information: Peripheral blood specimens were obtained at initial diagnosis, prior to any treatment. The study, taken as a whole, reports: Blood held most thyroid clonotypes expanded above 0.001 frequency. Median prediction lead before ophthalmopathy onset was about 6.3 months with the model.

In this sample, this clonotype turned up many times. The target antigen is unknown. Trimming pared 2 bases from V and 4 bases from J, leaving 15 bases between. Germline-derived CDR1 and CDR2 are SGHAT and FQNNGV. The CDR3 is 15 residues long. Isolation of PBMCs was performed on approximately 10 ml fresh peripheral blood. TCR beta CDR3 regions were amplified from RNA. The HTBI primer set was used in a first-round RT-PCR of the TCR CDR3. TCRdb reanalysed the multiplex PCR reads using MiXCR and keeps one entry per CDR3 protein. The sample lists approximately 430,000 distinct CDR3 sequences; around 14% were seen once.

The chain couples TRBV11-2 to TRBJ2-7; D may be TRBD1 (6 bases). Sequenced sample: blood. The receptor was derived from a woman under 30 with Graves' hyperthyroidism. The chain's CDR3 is CASSLQTGLSYEQYF. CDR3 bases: TGTGCCAGCAGCTTACAGACAGGATTGAGTTACGAGCAGTACTTC.